The 6 T cell receptor beta chains reported below all come from one sample, sequenced in a study of cytomegalovirus exposure and HLA in healthy donors. Generated by immunoSEQ multiplex PCR, the TCRdb table keeps only in-frame clones and is missing some. The sample holds around 250,000 clones, almost 90% seen once. Sample: PBMCs. The receptor set was obtained from a woman between 18 and 29 years old in good health and CMV-seronegative.

The chain links TRBV6-1 to TRBJ1-4; D possibly corresponds to TRBD1 (6 bases). The CDR3 length is 17 residues. Germline-derived CDR1 and CDR2 are MNHNS and SASEGT. V was clipped by 4 bases and J by 0 bases, with 15 bases between them. As DNA, the CDR3 is TGTGCCAGCAGTGGACAGGCCTCTCACGCAACTAATGAAAAACTGTTTTTT. As protein: CASSGQASHATNEKLFF.

The CDR3 DNA reads as TGTGCCAGCAGTGAATTACTGACAGGGGGGAGTGAAGCTTTCTTT. Amino acid sequence: CASSELLTGGSEAFF. This chain connects TRBV9 to TRBJ1-1, with 9 bases aligning to TRBD1. Per the germline V gene, CDR1 is SGDLS and CDR2 is YYNGEE. With V trimmed by 5 bases and J by 7 bases, 12 bases remained unmatched. This CDR3 comprises 15 residues.

The V and J genes are TRBV27 and TRBJ2-3; 7 bases are shared with TRBD2. Germline V gene sequence: CDR1 MNHEY, CDR2 SMNVEV (reference sequence). The CDR3 is 16 amino acids. V dropped 0 bases and J dropped 4; count of bases not matched to a gene: 7. The CDR3 protein is CASSLSVGGSADTQYF. The CDR3 DNA reads TGTGCCAGCAGTTTATCGGTGGGGGGGAGCGCAGATACGCAGTATTTT.

The genes are TRBV28 and TRBJ2-1, with 7 bases fitting TRBD1. Germline CDR1 MDHEN, CDR2 SYDVKM. The CDR3 spans 13 residues. Germline trimming cut 8 bases from V and 9 bases from J; bases unmatched to any gene: 10. DNA of the CDR3: TGTGCCAGCGGACAGGTCAATCTTGGTGAGCAGTTCTTC. Translation: CASGQVNLGEQFF.

This clone was observed a single time. The rearrangement joins TRBV4-3 to TRBJ2-6; TRBD1 matches at 11 bases. Germline V CDR1 and CDR2: LGHNA, YSLEER. The junction had 6 bases not matched to a gene; V was cut back by 5 bases and J by 0 bases. The CDR3 covers 18 residues. The CDR3, as DNA: TGCGCCAGCAGCGACGGGACAGGGGGAGCCTCTGGGGCCAACGTCCTGACTTTC. It encodes CASSDGTGGASGANVLTF.

The CDR3 region has the DNA TGTGCCAGCATCGAGGGTCTTTACAATGAGCAGTTCTTC. It codes for CASIEGLYNEQFF. The chain carries TRBV11-2 and TRBJ2-1, with D possibly TRBD2 on 5 matching bases. Germline CDR1 reads SGHAT; CDR2 reads FQNNGV. CDR3 length: 13 residues. Trimming removed 7 bases from V and 4 bases from J, with 11 bases in between.